Listed here are 31 T cell receptor beta chains from one sample, sequenced in a study of cytomegalovirus exposure and HLA in healthy donors. 60 Vbeta and 13 Jbeta primers were used in PCR. Profiled with immunoSEQ multiplex PCR; TCRdb holds only in-frame clones, not every one. Of more than 250,000 clones listed, approximately 90% are singletons. Sequencing input: PBMCs. Receptors were obtained from a woman aged 18-30 years in good health and CMV-seronegative.

The chain joins TRBV6-5 to TRBJ2-7; 7 bases match TRBD1. There are 14 residues in the CDR3. V shed 10 bases and J 2 bases; nucleotides not matched to a gene: 11. The germline V gene encodes CDR1 MNHEY and CDR2 SVGAGI. The CDR3 loop reads CATKPGTETYEQYF. The CDR3 DNA reads TGTGCCACCAAACCCGGGACAGAGACCTACGAGCAGTACTTC.

On this clone: Its ends do not fully match the called genes, so a read error is possible. The chain carries TRBV7-9 and TRBJ2-7, with 8 bases aligning to TRBD1. Germline assignment: CDR1 SEHNR and CDR2 FQNEAQ (reference sequence). The CDR3 runs 15 residues. The CDR3 loop reads CSSSSLGQGFYEQYF. For the CDR3, the DNA is TGTTCCAGCAGCTCGCTAGGACAGGGTTTCTACGAGCAGTACTTC.

Here the CDR3 reads CASSFSGGDYEQYF. In DNA, the CDR3 is TGTGCCAGCAGTTTCTCGGGGGGGGACTACGAGCAGTACTTC. The chain couples TRBV28 to TRBJ2-7, with 8 nucleotides matching TRBD2. Looked up from germline, CDR1 is MDHEN and CDR2 is SYDVKM. This CDR3 has 14 residues. V shed 3 bases and J 3 bases; nucleotides not matched to a gene: 4.

This chain connects TRBV28 to TRBJ2-2, with TRBD2 matching over 10 bases. The CDR3 length is 16 residues. J was trimmed by 4 bases and V by 7 bases; bases with no gene match: 9. Germline V gene sequence: CDR1 MDHEN, CDR2 SYDVKM. This CDR3 reads CASTFPGLATTGELFF. CDR3 DNA: TGTGCCAGCACCTTTCCGGGACTAGCGACCACCGGGGAGCTGTTTTTT.

About this clone itself: The germline gene is not matched at one end of the junction; a read error may be the cause. The chain has TRBV7-9 and TRBJ1-5; TRBD1 matches 8 bases. In germline, CDR1 is SEHNR, CDR2 FQNEAQ (reference sequence). This CDR3 has 13 amino acids. The CDR3 region is CSSSQDRAQPQHF. CDR3 bases: TGTTCCAGCAGCCAGGACAGGGCTCAGCCCCAGCATTTT.

The gene calls are TRBV5-4 and TRBJ2-5; 11 bases are shared with TRBD2. This CDR3 spans 16 amino acids. The trim removed 5 bases at V and 6 bases at J, leaving 12 bases unmatched. Germline-derived CDR1 and CDR2 are SGHNT and YYREEE (reference sequence). CDR3 DNA: TGTGCCAGCAGGAATCTCCTAGCGGGGGGTGGAAAGACCCAGTACTTC. Translation: CASRNLLAGGGKTQYF.

This rearrangement joins TRBV10-3 to TRBJ2-2, with TRBD1 identical over 7 bases. This CDR3 is 16 amino acids long. Per germline, CDR1 ENHRY and CDR2 SYGVKD. The V segment lost 4 bases and the J segment 4 bases; nucleotides outside the gene matches: 9. For the CDR3, the DNA is TGTGCCATCAGTGCTCCCCCGGGACAGACCACCGGGGAGCTGTTTTTT. This gives the protein CAISAPPGQTTGELFF.

The chain recombines TRBV5-1 with TRBJ2-3; D may be TRBD2 (6 bases). Looked up from germline, CDR1 is SGHRS and CDR2 is YFSETQ. The ends were cut back, 7 bases at V and 4 bases at J, with 16 bases in the middle. The CDR3 consists of 14 residues. The CDR3 loop is CASGGRGSADTQYF. CDR3 nucleotides: TGCGCCAGCGGGGGACGGGGGTCGGCAGATACGCAGTATTTT.

The chain links TRBV11-2 to TRBJ1-6; possibly TRBD1 for D (6 bases). Trimming removed 8 bases at V and 8 bases at J, with 16 bases between. Germline CDR1 is SGHAT and CDR2 is FQNNGV. The CDR3 runs to 14 residues. CDR3 loop: CASFRREGDSPLHF. CDR3 nucleotides: TGTGCCAGCTTCCGCAGGGAGGGGGATTCACCCCTCCACTTT.

The rearrangement uses TRBV6-1 and TRBJ2-5; TRBD2 matches 11 bases. CDR3 size: 14 residues. The V segment lost 8 bases and the J segment 4 bases; nucleotides outside the gene matches: 6. Germline-derived CDR1 and CDR2 are MNHNS and SASEGT. The CDR3 nucleotides are TGTGCCAGCGGGATACTAGCGGGGGTAGAGACCCAGTACTTC. It yields the protein CASGILAGVETQYF.

The rearrangement uses TRBV7-9 and TRBJ1-2; 7 bases are shared with TRBD1. Trimming removed 4 bases from V and 6 bases from J; junction bases left unmatched: 2. The CDR3 contains 12 residues. Germline CDR1 reads SEHNR; CDR2 reads FQNEAQ (reference sequence). CDR3 sequence (DNA): TGTGCCAGCAGCTCCGACAGGGATGGCTACACCTTC. Amino acids: CASSSDRDGYTF.

This chain joins TRBV6-5 and TRBJ1-1, with 8 bases fitting TRBD1. The germline gives CDR1 MNHEY, CDR2 SVGAGI. Trimming at V came to 6 bases and at J to 4 bases, leaving 7 bases not matched to a gene. The CDR3 covers 14 residues. The CDR3 is CASSLTGVGTEAFF. Written as DNA, the CDR3 is TGTGCCAGCAGCCTGACAGGGGTCGGCACTGAAGCTTTCTTT.

The V and J genes are TRBV7-9 and TRBJ1-4; 11 bases line up with TRBD1. CDR1 and CDR2 (germline): SEHNR, FQNEAQ (reference sequence). V trimming: 5 bases; J trimming: 4 bases; junction bases outside the gene matches: 12. There are 18 residues in the CDR3. The CDR3 spells CASSPGPGQGDINEKLFF. In nucleotides, the CDR3 is TGTGCCAGCAGCCCAGGCCCGGGACAGGGGGACATTAATGAAAAACTGTTTTTT. Using reference TRBV7-9 and TRBJ1-4 for the parts outside the CDR3, the full variable domain is DTGVSQNPRHKITKRGQNVTFRCDPISEHNRLYWYRQTLGQGPEFLTYFQNEAQLEKSRLLSDRFSAERPKGSFSTLEIQRTEQGDSAMYLCASSPGPGQGDINEKLFFGSGTQLSVL.

The rearrangement joins TRBV4-1 to TRBJ1-6, with D possibly matching TRBD1 (5 bases). From germline, CDR1 is MGHRA and CDR2 YSYEKL. The CDR3 loop spans 17 amino acids. Trimming pared 1 base from V and 5 bases from J, leaving 15 bases between. The CDR3 region is CASSQGHRQGHNSPLHF. In DNA, the CDR3 is TGCGCCAGCAGCCAAGGGCATAGGCAGGGCCATAATTCACCCCTCCACTTT.

This rearrangement joins TRBV19 to TRBJ2-1, with a tentative D call TRBD2 (6 bases). The germline CDR1 and CDR2 sequences are LNHDA and SQIVND (reference sequence). This CDR3 comprises 13 residues. The V end lost 3 bases, the J end lost 3 bases, and 6 bases lay between the germline ends. This CDR3 reads CASSMGGYNEQFF. For the CDR3, the DNA is TGTGCCAGTAGTATGGGGGGCTACAATGAGCAGTTCTTC.

The rearrangement joins TRBV11-2 to TRBJ1-1, with D perhaps TRBD1 (5 bases). Germline loops: CDR1 SGHAT, CDR2 FQNNGV. The length of the CDR3 is 15 residues. Trimming removed 0 bases from V and 7 bases from J, with 15 bases in between. Written as DNA, the CDR3 is TGTGCCAGCAGCTTAGATGGGGGGGAGGCGGATGAAGCTTTCTTT. This sequence encodes CASSLDGGEADEAFF. The complete variable domain, with remaining parts taken from reference TRBV11-2 and TRBJ1-1, reads EAGVAQSPRYKIIEKRQSVAFWCNPISGHATLYWYQQILGQGPKLLIQFQNNGVVDDSQLPKDRFSAERLKGVDSTLKIQPAKLEDSAVYLCASSLDGGEADEAFFGQGTRLTVV.

This clone is a singleton in its sample. The gene calls are TRBV27 and TRBJ2-7, with a weak D call TRBD2 (6 bases). V gave up 6 bases and J gave up 4 bases, with 16 bases separating them. The V gene's germline CDR1 is MNHEY and CDR2 SMNVEV (reference sequence). The CDR3 runs to 14 residues. The CDR3 here is CASRRRTGGYEQYF. The CDR3 DNA is TGTGCCAGCAGACGTAGGACTGGAGGGTACGAGCAGTACTTC.

The V call is TRBV7-9, the J call TRBJ1-2, with 9 positions matching TRBD1. Germline V gene lookup returns CDR1 SEHNR and CDR2 FQNEAQ (reference sequence). V trimming: 5 bases; J trimming: 2 bases; junction bases outside the gene matches: 6. The CDR3 runs to 15 residues. In DNA form, the CDR3 reads TGTGCCAGCAGCCCGCCGGGACAGGGCAACTATGGCTACACCTTC. This gives the protein CASSPPGQGNYGYTF.

This clone has only one observation. V is TRBV19 and J is TRBJ1-2; possibly TRBD1 for D (6 bases). Deletions cut 7 bases from V and 2 bases from J, with 20 bases between. This CDR3 region has 16 residues. From germline, CDR1 is LNHDA and CDR2 SQIVND (reference sequence). CDR3 in amino acids: CASIGGGSTRNYGYTF. The DNA of the CDR3 is TGTGCCAGTATTGGGGGGGGCTCCACACGCAACTATGGCTACACCTTC.

The chain uses TRBV29-1 and TRBJ1-2; possible D gene TRBD1, 5 bases. Per germline, CDR1 SQVTM and CDR2 ANQGSEA. CDR3 size: 13 residues. Trimming removed 1 base from V and 7 bases from J, with 13 bases in between. As DNA, the CDR3 is TGCAGCGTTGAAGGGGTAGGGGTAGGTGGCTACACCTTC. It translates to CSVEGVGVGGYTF.

This chain uses TRBV14 with TRBJ2-5; 9 bases line up with TRBD1. CDR1 and CDR2 from the germline V gene are SGHDN and FVKESK. The length of the CDR3 is 18 residues. Trimming took 5 bases from V and 4 from J; bases not matched to a gene: 17. The CDR3 DNA sequence: TGTGCCAGCAGCGCCCTCTTAGTCGGACAGGGGAAGGCAGAGACCCAGTACTTC. This sequence encodes CASSALLVGQGKAETQYF. Using reference TRBV14 and TRBJ2-5 for the parts outside the CDR3, the full variable domain is EAGVTQFPSHSVIEKGQTVTLRCDPISGHDNLYWYRRVMGKEIKFLLHFVKESKQDESGMPNNRFLAERTGGTYSTLKVQPAELEDSGVYFCASSALLVGQGKAETQYFGPGTRLLVL.

V is TRBV10-2 and J is TRBJ1-1; D call uncertain. The CDR3 has 14 residues. Trimming cost V 5 bases and J 2 bases, with 12 bases left between them. Germline V gene lookup returns CDR1 WSHSY and CDR2 SAAADI. The CDR3 protein is CASSRGGVNTEAFF. The CDR3 DNA sequence: TGCGCCAGCAGTCGGGGTGGGGTAAACACTGAAGCTTTCTTT.

The chain links TRBV18 to TRBJ2-1, with TRBD2 matching over 14 bases. Germline CDR1 is KGHSH and CDR2 is LQKENI. V lost 2 bases and J lost 9; bases outside the gene matches: 9. The length of the CDR3 is 17 residues. The CDR3 loop reads CASSPGLAGGRTSEQFF. The DNA for the CDR3 is TGTGCCAGCTCACCAGGACTAGCGGGGGGCCGGACAAGTGAGCAGTTCTTC. The complete variable domain, with remaining parts taken from reference TRBV18 and TRBJ2-1, reads NAGVMQNPRHLVRRRGQEARLRCSPMKGHSHVYWYRQLPEEGLKFMVYLQKENIIDESGMPKERFSAEFPKEGPSILRIQQVVRGDSAAYFCASSPGLAGGRTSEQFFGPGTRLTVL.

V and J are TRBV6-5 and TRBJ1-3; D uncertain. Trimming removed 4 bases from V and 0 bases from J, with 7 bases in between. The germline V gene has CDR1 MNHEY and CDR2 SVGAGI. The CDR3 covers 14 residues. The chain's CDR3 is CASSLQSSGNTIYF. The CDR3 coding sequence is TGTGCCAGCAGTTTACAGAGCTCTGGAAACACCATATATTTT.

V usage is TRBV6-5 and J usage is TRBJ2-4; 10 bases map to TRBD1. CDR1 and CDR2 (germline): MNHEY, SVGAGI. Losses at the gene ends were 5 bases for V and 9 bases for J; bases not matched to a gene: 10. This CDR3 region has 15 residues. The CDR3 DNA reads as TGTGCCAGCAGTCCGGGACAGGGGCCTCTAGGCATTCAGTACTTC. Its protein product is CASSPGQGPLGIQYF.

V usage is TRBV18 and J usage is TRBJ1-5; maybe TRBD1 (5 bases). This CDR3 contains 14 residues. From germline, CDR1 is KGHSH and CDR2 LQKENI. Between the trimmed V and J ends, which lost 5 bases and 5 bases, there was a span of 13 bases. The CDR3 nucleotides are TGTGCCAGCTCAAAGGGAGGGGACGATCAGCCCCAGCATTTT. It specifies CASSKGGDDQPQHF.

J is TRBJ1-2 and V is TRBV2, with 7 bases fitting TRBD1. V was pared by 7 bases and J by 7 bases, with 12 bases of the junction left unmatched. CDR3 length equals 14 residues. The germline V gene encodes CDR1 SNHLY and CDR2 FYNNEI. CDR3 region: CASKVSGGLGGYTF. The CDR3 nucleotides read TGTGCCAGCAAGGTGTCAGGGGGGCTTGGTGGCTACACCTTC.

This clone turned up a few times. This chain uses TRBV6-5 with TRBJ1-1; 9 positions agree with TRBD1. In germline, CDR1 is MNHEY, CDR2 SVGAGI. The ends lost 0 bases at V and 4 bases at J; junction bases unmatched: 3. The CDR3 has 15 residues. In DNA, the CDR3 is TGTGCCAGCAGTTACTCCGGGACAGGGAGCACTGAAGCTTTCTTT. This codes for CASSYSGTGSTEAFF.

The chain joins TRBV10-3 to TRBJ2-6, with D unresolved. CDR1 is ENHRY, CDR2 SYGVKD, per germline. Trimming took 7 bases from V and 0 from J, leaving 10 bases between them. CDR3 length: 15 amino acids. DNA of the CDR3: TGTGCCATCACCCTAATCCCCTCTGGGGCCAACGTCCTGACTTTC. This sequence encodes CAITLIPSGANVLTF.

This chain joins TRBV19 and TRBJ2-7, with 8 bases that match TRBD2. The germline gives CDR1 LNHDA, CDR2 SQIVND (reference sequence). Trimming cost V 9 bases and J 6 bases; bases outside gene matches: 16. The CDR3 consists of 15 residues. For the CDR3, the DNA is TGTGCCAGCCGCGGACTAGCTGCCGATTATGGCGAGCAGTACTTC. This sequence encodes CASRGLAADYGEQYF.

This chain joins TRBV7-8 and TRBJ2-3; 14 nucleotides match TRBD2. The CDR3 totals 15 residues. V gave up 6 bases and J gave up 1 base; unmatched junction bases: 0. Germline assignment: CDR1 SGHVS and CDR2 FQNEAQ. This CDR3 reads CASRGLAGGTDTQYF. The CDR3 nucleotides are TGTGCCAGCAGGGGACTAGCGGGGGGCACAGATACGCAGTATTTT.